The 15 T cell receptor beta chains below come from one sample, sequenced in a study of T cell responses to AZD1222 COVID-19 vaccine. Method: immunoSEQ multiplex PCR; TCRdb's copy keeps in-frame clones and lacks some. The table lists 150,000 to 180,000 clones, approximately 87% of them singletons. Material: peripheral blood, obtained on day 0 of MenACWY control vaccination. Receptors were obtained from an adult in good health.

The J gene is TRBJ2-2, the V gene TRBV27; D might be TRBD1 (5 bases). Between the trimmed V and J ends, which lost 4 bases and 3 bases, there was a span of 15 bases. The CDR3 loop spans 16 amino acids. CDR1 and CDR2 (germline): MNHEY, SMNVEV (reference sequence). CDR3 amino acids: CASSSPLRADTGELFF. In DNA form, the CDR3 reads TGTGCCAGCAGTTCACCCCTCAGGGCGGACACCGGGGAGCTGTTTTTT.

The chain couples TRBV7-2 to TRBJ2-1, with D perhaps assigned TRBD1 or TRBD2 (6 bases each). Germline values: CDR1 SGHTA, CDR2 FQGNSA. The CDR3 length is 14 residues. V lost 4 bases and J lost 7, with 14 bases in between. The CDR3 DNA sequence: TGTGCCAGCAGCTCGACGCGAGGGGGGAATGAGCAGTTCTTC. Translated, it gives CASSSTRGGNEQFF. Full variable domain (remainder filled in from reference TRBV7-2 and TRBJ2-1): GAGVSQSPSNKVTEKGKDVELRCDPISGHTALYWYRQSLGQGLEFLIYFQGNSAPDKSGLPSDRFSAERTGGSVSTLTIQRTQQEDSAVYLCASSSTRGGNEQFFGPGTRLTVL.

The chain has TRBV9 and TRBJ1-5, with D uncertain. This CDR3 is 13 amino acids long. V was shortened by 2 bases and J by 1 base, with 4 bases between the two germline ends. The germline V gene has CDR1 SGDLS and CDR2 YYNGEE. CDR3 DNA: TGTGCCAGCAGCGTTGGAAGCAATCAGCCCCAGCATTTT. This encodes CASSVGSNQPQHF.

This chain links TRBV5-1 with TRBJ2-2; tentatively, D is TRBD1 (6 bases). CDR1 is SGHRS, CDR2 YFSETQ, per germline. Deletions cut 4 bases from V and 7 bases from J, with 11 bases between. There are 13 residues in the CDR3. The CDR3 is CASSETGDGELFF. The CDR3 DNA follows: TGCGCCAGCAGCGAGACAGGCGACGGGGAGCTGTTTTTT.

The chain has TRBV6-5 and TRBJ2-1; D unresolved. Germline V gene sequence: CDR1 MNHEY, CDR2 SVGAGI. V was trimmed by 3 bases and J by 5 bases, leaving 17 bases between them. The CDR3 consists of 16 residues. The DNA for the CDR3 is TGTGCCAGCAGTTATTCGACACTCAGAGACAACAATGAGCAGTTCTTC. Its protein is CASSYSTLRDNNEQFF.

The rearrangement uses TRBV19 and TRBJ2-1, with D perhaps given as TRBD1 or TRBD2 (6 bases each). The V end lost 7 bases, the J end lost 9 bases, and 22 bases lay between the germline ends. In germline, CDR1 is LNHDA, CDR2 SQIVND (reference sequence). This CDR3 has 15 residues. In nucleotides, the CDR3 is TGTGCCAGTACCATCGGGGGCAGGGGTATGGGTGAGCAGTTCTTC. Amino acid sequence: CASTIGGRGMGEQFF.

V usage is TRBV12-3 or TRBV12-4 and J usage is TRBJ1-5; D remains unclear. V gave up 4 bases and J gave up 7 bases, with 11 bases separating them. The CDR3 length is 13 residues. CDR3 protein: CASSSGVVQPQHF. The CDR3 DNA sequence: TGTGCCAGCAGTTCGGGAGTCGTGCAGCCCCAGCATTTT.

J is TRBJ2-7 and V is TRBV6-1, with TRBD1 as a possible D gene (5 bases). Germline values: CDR1 MNHNS, CDR2 SASEGT. The CDR3 totals 14 residues. V shed 2 bases and J shed 6 bases, with 14 bases lying between them. The CDR3 DNA sequence: TGTGCCAGCAGTGAAAGGGGCAGGGCCGTCGAGCAGTACGTC. Amino acid sequence: CASSERGRAVEQYV.

This clone was detected once. The chain carries TRBV6-5 and TRBJ1-5, with D hard to call. The CDR3 covers 14 residues. CDR1 is MNHEY and CDR2 is SVGAGI in the germline V gene. Trimming took 4 bases from V and 0 from J, leaving 7 bases between them. The CDR3 DNA reads TGTGCCAGCAGTTCCCAGGATAGCAATCAGCCCCAGCATTTT. Translated: CASSSQDSNQPQHF.

This chain joins TRBV13 and TRBJ1-2; 9 bases agree with TRBD1. Unmatched junction bases numbered 4, after V lost 0 bases and J lost 2 bases. CDR3 length: 16 amino acids. Per the germline V gene, CDR1 is PRHDT and CDR2 is FYEKMQ (reference sequence). Written as DNA, the CDR3 is TGTGCCAGCAGCTTAGGGCTGGGACAGGGAAACTATGGCTACACCTTC. Encoded protein: CASSLGLGQGNYGYTF. Full variable domain (remainder filled in from reference TRBV13 and TRBJ1-2): AAGVIQSPRHLIKEKRETATLKCYPIPRHDTVYWYQQGPGQDPQFLISFYEKMQSDKGSIPDRFSAQQFSDYHSELNMSSLELGDSALYFCASSLGLGQGNYGYTFGSGTRLTVV.

In the case of this clone: The junction does not match germline at one end; this may be a read error. The rearrangement uses TRBV29-1 and TRBJ2-1, with D possibly TRBD2 on 5 matching bases. Germline CDR1 is SQVTM and CDR2 is ANQGSEA. The length of the CDR3 is 13 residues. In nucleotides, the CDR3 is TGCAGCCCCCGGGCGGGCTCCTCCAATGAGCAGTTCTTC. This sequence encodes CSPRAGSSNEQFF.

This chain links TRBV5-5 with TRBJ2-7; D unclear. Between the trimmed V and J ends, which lost 2 bases and 0 bases, there was a span of 9 bases. Germline CDR1 is SGHKS and CDR2 is YYEKEE (reference sequence). The CDR3 is made up of 14 amino acids. The CDR3, as DNA: TGTGCCAGCAGCTTAGGTGTCCCCTCCTACGAGCAGTACTTC. This encodes CASSLGVPSYEQYF. Drawing the rest from reference TRBV5-5 and TRBJ2-7, the complete variable domain is DAGVTQSPTHLIKTRGQQVTLRCSPISGHKSVSWYQQVLGQGPQFIFQYYEKEERGRGNFPDRFSARQFPNYSSELNVNALLLGDSALYLCASSLGVPSYEQYFGPGTRLTVT.

This clone was found once. The chain couples TRBV7-2 to TRBJ1-3; no firm D call. CDR1 and CDR2 (germline): SGHTA, FQGNSA. The CDR3 consists of 13 residues. Trimming removed 3 bases at V and 0 bases at J, with 3 bases between. CDR3 protein: CASSLFSGNTIYF. CDR3 in DNA: TGTGCCAGCAGCTTGTTCTCTGGAAACACCATATATTTT.

This rearrangement joins TRBV7-2 to TRBJ2-7; the D is unclear. Deletions cut 3 bases from V and 3 bases from J, with 9 bases between. This CDR3 region has 13 residues. Germline CDR1 reads SGHTA; CDR2 reads FQGNSA. CDR3 residues: CASSFYAYYEQYF. In DNA, the CDR3 is TGTGCCAGCAGCTTTTACGCCTACTACGAGCAGTACTTC.

The chain joins TRBV13 to TRBJ1-2, with D possibly matching TRBD1 (5 bases). The CDR3 contains 13 residues. Per the germline V gene, CDR1 is PRHDT and CDR2 is FYEKMQ (reference sequence). V lost 5 bases to trimming and J lost 7 bases, with 14 bases between them. For the CDR3, the DNA is TGTGCCAGCAGCGGGACGCTCGTCTTTGGCTACACCTTC. This gives the protein CASSGTLVFGYTF. The full variable domain, in which reference TRBV13 and TRBJ1-2 provide the parts outside the CDR3, is AAGVIQSPRHLIKEKRETATLKCYPIPRHDTVYWYQQGPGQDPQFLISFYEKMQSDKGSIPDRFSAQQFSDYHSELNMSSLELGDSALYFCASSGTLVFGYTFGSGTRLTVV.